This passage covers 5 T cell receptor beta chains from one sample sequenced in a study of shared clonotypes between healthy human individuals. Produced via immunoSEQ multiplex PCR; TCRdb's table is partial and in-frame only. The table shows roughly 2 million clones, with around 95% occurring only once. What was sequenced was naive CD4+ T cells sorted from blood. The subset denotes: CD45RA+ positively selected. Every receptor here comes from a man aged 18 to 35 in good health.

This clone was seen only once. The chain employs TRBV2 and TRBJ2-7; 8 bases line up with TRBD2. The J segment lost 2 bases and the V segment lost 7 bases, leaving 10 bases of the junction unmatched. Per germline, CDR1 SNHLY and CDR2 FYNNEI. This CDR3 is 15 amino acids long. The DNA of the CDR3 is TGTGCCAGCAAGGAAGGAAGCGGGGGCACCTACGAGCAGTACTTC. This gives the protein CASKEGSGGTYEQYF. The full variable domain, in which reference TRBV2 and TRBJ2-7 provide the parts outside the CDR3, is EPEVTQTPSHQVTQMGQEVILRCVPISNHLYFYWYRQILGQKVEFLVSFYNNEISEKSEIFDDQFSVERPDGSNFTLKIRSTKLEDSAMYFCASKEGSGGTYEQYFGPGTRLTVT.

This chain connects TRBV11-3 to TRBJ2-5, with a tentative D call TRBD2 (6 bases). This CDR3 is 15 amino acids long. Trimming stripped 1 base from V and 1 base from J, with 10 bases between. Germline CDR1 and CDR2: SGHNT and YENEEA. In nucleotides, the CDR3 is TGTGCCAGCAGCTTAGGGGGGGATCCCCAAGAGACCCAGTACTTC. This gives the protein CASSLGGDPQETQYF.

The V gene is TRBV7-9, the J gene TRBJ1-3; tentatively, D is TRBD1 (6 bases). The CDR3 covers 14 residues. The V gene's germline CDR1 is SEHNR and CDR2 FQNEAQ (reference sequence). V gave up 3 bases and J gave up 4 bases, with 10 bases separating them. The CDR3 spells CASSFTGTGNTIYF. The CDR3 coding sequence is TGTGCCAGCAGCTTCACAGGGACCGGAAACACCATATATTTT. The complete variable domain, with remaining parts taken from reference TRBV7-9 and TRBJ1-3, reads DTGVSQNPRHKITKRGQNVTFRCDPISEHNRLYWYRQTLGQGPEFLTYFQNEAQLEKSRLLSDRFSAERPKGSFSTLEIQRTEQGDSAMYLCASSFTGTGNTIYFGEGSWLTVV.

Note on this clone: Distinct nucleotide sequences in the sample also encode this CDR3. V usage is TRBV28 and J usage is TRBJ1-2; D remains ambiguous. Germline V gene sequence: CDR1 MDHEN, CDR2 SYDVKM. This CDR3 comprises 13 residues. With 4 bases removed from V and 4 bases from J, the gap between germline ends came to 10 bases. The CDR3 region is CASSSGAGYGYTF. The CDR3 DNA sequence: TGTGCCAGCAGTTCAGGAGCCGGCTATGGCTACACCTTC.

The genes are TRBV5-6 and TRBJ2-7; no clear D gene. The length of the CDR3 is 14 residues. V gave up 0 bases and J gave up 2 bases, with 9 bases separating them. Per the germline V gene, CDR1 is SGHDT and CDR2 is YYEEEE. The CDR3 nucleotides read TGTGCCAGCAGCTTGGTAGGGATCCCCTACGAGCAGTACTTC. Translation gives CASSLVGIPYEQYF.